Below are 6 T cell receptor beta chains sequenced from a single sample in a study of cytomegalovirus exposure and HLA in healthy donors. PCR involved 60 Vbeta and 13 Jbeta primers. Generated by immunoSEQ multiplex PCR, the TCRdb table keeps only in-frame clones and is missing some. Of fewer than 250,000 clones listed, around three quarters were seen once; the top ten hold roughly 16%. Sequenced sample: PBMCs. These TCRs come from a man aged 35 to 55 in good health and CMV-seronegative.

The chain carries TRBV6-1 and TRBJ1-1; 7 bases map to TRBD1. The J segment lost 3 bases and the V segment lost 11 bases, leaving 6 bases of the junction unmatched. CDR1 and CDR2 (germline): MNHNS, SASEGT. This CDR3 has 12 amino acids. CDR3 bases: TGTGCCTCAAAGGGGGCGGACACTGAAGCTTTCTTT. This codes for CASKGADTEAFF.

V gene TRBV5-8 combines with J gene TRBJ2-2, with TRBD2 matching 12 bases. The CDR3 is made up of 19 amino acids. Germline V CDR1 and CDR2: SGHTS, YDEGEE. V dropped 5 bases and J dropped 6; count of bases not matched to a gene: 17. CDR3 residues: CASRLPRDRTSGTPGELFF. In DNA form, the CDR3 reads TGTGCCAGCAGGCTCCCACGCGACAGGACTAGCGGGACCCCCGGGGAGCTGTTTTTT.

This clone was detected a few times. The gene calls are TRBV12-5 and TRBJ2-3; 10 bases are a match to TRBD2. V trimming: 1 base; J trimming: 4 bases; junction bases outside the gene matches: 5. The germline gives CDR1 LGHNT, CDR2 FRNRAP. There are 16 residues in the CDR3. CDR3 nucleotide sequence: TGTGCTAGTGGTTTGGGACCTACTAGCGGGGCAGATACGCAGTATTTT. Translated, it gives CASGLGPTSGADTQYF.

The rearrangement links TRBV10-1 to TRBJ2-1, with 8 bases identical to TRBD1. Germline lookup yields CDR1 WNHNN and CDR2 SYGVQD (reference sequence). The junction had 18 bases not matched to a gene; V was cut back by 9 bases and J by 5 bases. This CDR3 is 17 amino acids long. In DNA form, the CDR3 reads TGCGCCAGTTTAAGTGCTTACGGACAGGGTTTTAACAATGAGCAGTTCTTC. Translated: CASLSAYGQGFNNEQFF.

DNA of the CDR3: TGTGCCATCGGGCAGGGGGCCATAGCGGGAGATTACAATGAGCAGTTCTTC. This encodes CAIGQGAIAGDYNEQFF. This chain links TRBV10-3 with TRBJ2-1, with a weak D call TRBD2 (9 bases). Germline-derived CDR1 and CDR2 are ENHRY and SYGVKD. CDR3 size: 17 residues. V gave up 8 bases and J gave up 4 bases, with 24 bases separating them.

This clone came up a few times. Other DNA sequences of this sample code for an identical CDR3. The genes are TRBV27 and TRBJ2-7, with D possibly TRBD2 on 5 matching bases. The V end lost 3 bases, the J end lost 1 base, and 10 bases lay between the germline ends. In germline, CDR1 is MNHEY, CDR2 SMNVEV (reference sequence). This CDR3 contains 14 residues. In DNA, the CDR3 is TGTGCCAGCAGTTTCGGAGGAAGTTCCTACGAGCAGTACTTC. It specifies CASSFGGSSYEQYF.